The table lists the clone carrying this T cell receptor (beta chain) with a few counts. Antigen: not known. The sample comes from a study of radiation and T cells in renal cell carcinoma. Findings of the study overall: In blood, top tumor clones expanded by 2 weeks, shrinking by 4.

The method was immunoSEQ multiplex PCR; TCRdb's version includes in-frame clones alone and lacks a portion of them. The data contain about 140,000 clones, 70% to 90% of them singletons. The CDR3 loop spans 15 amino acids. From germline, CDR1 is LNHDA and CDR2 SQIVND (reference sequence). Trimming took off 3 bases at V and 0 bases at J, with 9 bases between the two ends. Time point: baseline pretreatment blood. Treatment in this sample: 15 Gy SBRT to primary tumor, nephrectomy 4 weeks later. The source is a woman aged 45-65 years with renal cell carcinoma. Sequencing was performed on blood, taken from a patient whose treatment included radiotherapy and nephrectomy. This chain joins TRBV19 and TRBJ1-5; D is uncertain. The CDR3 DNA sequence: TGTGCCAGTAGTATTAATGTTGGTAGCAATCAGCCCCAGCATTTT. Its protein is CASSINVGSNQPQHF.